The sequence of this TCR beta chain was determined in a study of CD8+ T cells in alopecia areata. Study at large: Tofacitinib was taken orally by treated patients, and the dose was 5 to 10 mg twice daily.

Once RNA had been extracted, it was reverse transcribed into cDNA to act as the sequencing template. Measured with immunoSEQ multiplex PCR; TCRdb has only the in-frame clones, and not every one. Altogether tens of thousands of clones are present, roughly 96% being singletons, with the ten largest covering roughly 25%. The V gene lost 11 bases and the J gene lost 7 bases, with 18 bases spanning the gap. CDR3 size: 12 residues. CDR1 and CDR2 (germline): SGHTA, FQGNSA. Peripheral blood samples and lesional scalp punch biopsies were obtained from alopecia areata patients. Sorting of PBMCs yielded the CD4+ and CD8+ T cells.

Sequenced material: CD8+ T cells sorted from blood, taken at week 0. The chain combines TRBV7-2 with TRBJ2-7; D might be TRBD1 or TRBD2, each matching 5 bases. This TCR derives from a human donor with alopecia areata. The DNA for the CDR3 is TGTGCCGAGGGGTTGGTCGGCCGGGAGCAGTACTTC. It is translated as CAEGLVGREQYF.